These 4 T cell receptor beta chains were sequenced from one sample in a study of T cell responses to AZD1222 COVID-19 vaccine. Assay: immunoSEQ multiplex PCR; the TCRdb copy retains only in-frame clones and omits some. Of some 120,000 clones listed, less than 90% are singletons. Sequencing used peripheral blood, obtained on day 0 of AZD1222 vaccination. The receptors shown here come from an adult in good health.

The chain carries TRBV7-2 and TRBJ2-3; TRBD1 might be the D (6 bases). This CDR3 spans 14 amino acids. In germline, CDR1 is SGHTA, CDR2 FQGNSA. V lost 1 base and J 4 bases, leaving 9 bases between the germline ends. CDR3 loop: CASSLDSGADTQYF. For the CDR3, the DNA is TGTGCCAGCAGCTTAGATTCAGGGGCAGATACGCAGTATTTT.

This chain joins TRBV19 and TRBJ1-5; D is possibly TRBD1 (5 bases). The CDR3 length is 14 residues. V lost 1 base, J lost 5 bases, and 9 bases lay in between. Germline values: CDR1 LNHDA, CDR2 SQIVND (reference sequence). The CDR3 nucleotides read TGTGCCAGTAGTATAGGGGCAGGGTATCAGCCCCAGCATTTT. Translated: CASSIGAGYQPQHF.

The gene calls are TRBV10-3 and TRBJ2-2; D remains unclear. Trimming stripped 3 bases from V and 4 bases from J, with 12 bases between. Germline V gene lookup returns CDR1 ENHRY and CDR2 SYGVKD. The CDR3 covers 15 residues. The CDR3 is CAISDGRTGTGELFF. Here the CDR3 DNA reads TGTGCCATCAGTGACGGCAGGACGGGCACCGGGGAGCTGTTTTTT.

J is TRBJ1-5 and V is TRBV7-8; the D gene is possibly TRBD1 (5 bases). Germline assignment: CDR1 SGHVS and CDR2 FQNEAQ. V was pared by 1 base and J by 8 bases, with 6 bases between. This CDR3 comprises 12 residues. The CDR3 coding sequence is TGTGCCAGCAGCTTAGTAGGGGAGCCCCAGCATTTT. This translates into CASSLVGEPQHF.